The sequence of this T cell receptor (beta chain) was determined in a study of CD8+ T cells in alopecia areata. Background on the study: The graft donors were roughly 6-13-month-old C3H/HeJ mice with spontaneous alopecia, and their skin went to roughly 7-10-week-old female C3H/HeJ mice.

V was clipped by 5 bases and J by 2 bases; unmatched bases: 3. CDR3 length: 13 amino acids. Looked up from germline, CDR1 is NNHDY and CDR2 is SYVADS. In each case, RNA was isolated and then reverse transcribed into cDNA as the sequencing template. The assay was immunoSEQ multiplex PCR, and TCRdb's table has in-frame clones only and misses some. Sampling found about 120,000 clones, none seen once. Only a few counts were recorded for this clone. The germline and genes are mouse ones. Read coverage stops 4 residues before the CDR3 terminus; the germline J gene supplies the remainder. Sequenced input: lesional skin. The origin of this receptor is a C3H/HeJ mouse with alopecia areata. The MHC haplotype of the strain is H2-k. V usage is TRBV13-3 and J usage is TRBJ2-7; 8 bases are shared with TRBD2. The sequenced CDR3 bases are TGTGCCAGCAGGAACTGGGGGCCCTAT. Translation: CASRNWGPY. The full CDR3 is CASRNWGPYEQYF.